This T cell receptor (beta chain) originates from a study of tumor-infiltrating lymphocytes in primary liver carcinoma. Investigators took RNA and DNA out together from about 21-30 mg of unsorted bulk tissue. The junction had 9 bases not matched to a gene; V was cut back by 2 bases and J by 3 bases. This CDR3 is 16 amino acids long. CDR1 and CDR2 (germline): SGHTA, FQGNSA. TCR beta cDNA came from roughly 450 ng total RNA, primed with a constant-region primer. Construction of TCR beta libraries relied on three successive nested multiplex PCR rounds employing slightly modified ARM-PCR. Both of the initial two PCR rounds ran for roughly 11 cycles and employed TRBV1-TRBV30 forward primers alongside a C-beta reverse primer. MiXCR was run by TCRdb on the multiplex PCR reads, yielding one entry per CDR3 protein. The data contain some 46,000 distinct CDR3 sequences, roughly 74% of them singletons. For this clonotype: This likely comes from a read error, as the CDR3 has no conserved phenylalanine or tryptophan at its end.

Sequences were obtained from tumor-adjacent normal liver tissue. The sequence came from a woman aged 25 to 39 with primary liver carcinoma and hepatitis B virus infection. V and J are TRBV7-2 and TRBJ2-7, with TRBD2 matching 8 bases. In DNA form, the CDR3 reads TGTGCCAGCAGCTTACAGGGGACTAGTCTTTACTACGAGCAGTACTGC. The encoded protein is CASSLQGTSLYYEQYC.